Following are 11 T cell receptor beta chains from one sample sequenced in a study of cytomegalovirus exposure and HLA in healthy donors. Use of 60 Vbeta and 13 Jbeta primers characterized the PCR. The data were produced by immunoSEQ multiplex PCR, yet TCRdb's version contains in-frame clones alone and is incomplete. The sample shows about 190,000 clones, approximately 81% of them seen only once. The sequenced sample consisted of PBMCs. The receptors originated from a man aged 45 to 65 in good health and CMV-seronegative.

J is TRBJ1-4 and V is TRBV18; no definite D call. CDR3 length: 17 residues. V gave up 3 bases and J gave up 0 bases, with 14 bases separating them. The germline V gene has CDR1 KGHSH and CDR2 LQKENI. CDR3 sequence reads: CASSPTPPSPTNEKLFF. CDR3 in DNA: TGTGCCAGCTCACCCACCCCCCCGAGCCCAACTAATGAAAAACTGTTTTTT.

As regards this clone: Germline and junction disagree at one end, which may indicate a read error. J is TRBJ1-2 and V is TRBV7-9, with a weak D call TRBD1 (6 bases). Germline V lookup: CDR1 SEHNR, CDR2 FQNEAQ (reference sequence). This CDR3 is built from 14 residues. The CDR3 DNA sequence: TGTTCCAGCAGCTTGGACAGATCATCTATAGGCTACACCTTC. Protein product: CSSSLDRSSIGYTF.

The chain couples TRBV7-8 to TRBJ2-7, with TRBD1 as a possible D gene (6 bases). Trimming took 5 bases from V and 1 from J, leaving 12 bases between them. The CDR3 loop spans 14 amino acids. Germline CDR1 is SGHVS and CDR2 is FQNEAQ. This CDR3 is CASSLNRASYEQYF. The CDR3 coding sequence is TGTGCCAGCAGCCTTAACAGGGCGTCCTACGAGCAGTACTTC.

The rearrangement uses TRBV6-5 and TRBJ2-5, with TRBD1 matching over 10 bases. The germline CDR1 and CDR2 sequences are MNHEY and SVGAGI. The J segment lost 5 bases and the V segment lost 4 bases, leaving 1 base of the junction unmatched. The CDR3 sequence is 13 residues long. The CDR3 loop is CASSLDRGETQYF. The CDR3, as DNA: TGTGCCAGCAGTTTGGACAGGGGGGAGACCCAGTACTTC.

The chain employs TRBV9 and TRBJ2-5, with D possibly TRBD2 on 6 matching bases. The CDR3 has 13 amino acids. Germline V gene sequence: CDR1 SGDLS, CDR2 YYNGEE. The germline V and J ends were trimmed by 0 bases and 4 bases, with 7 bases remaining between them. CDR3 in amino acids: CASSVGGVETQYF. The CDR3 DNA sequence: TGTGCCAGCAGCGTAGGCGGGGTAGAGACCCAGTACTTC.

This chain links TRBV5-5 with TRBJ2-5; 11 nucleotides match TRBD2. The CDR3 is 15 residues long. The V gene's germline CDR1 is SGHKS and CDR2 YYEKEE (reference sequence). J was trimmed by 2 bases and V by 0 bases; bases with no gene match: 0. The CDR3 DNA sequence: TGTGCCAGCAGCTTGGGACTAGCGGGGCAAGAGACCCAGTACTTC. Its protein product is CASSLGLAGQETQYF.

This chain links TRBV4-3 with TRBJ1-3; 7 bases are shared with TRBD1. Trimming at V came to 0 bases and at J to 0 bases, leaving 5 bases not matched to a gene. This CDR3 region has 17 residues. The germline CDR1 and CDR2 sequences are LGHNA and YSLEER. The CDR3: CASSQDYGTDSGNTIYF. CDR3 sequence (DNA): TGCGCCAGCAGCCAAGATTATGGGACAGACTCTGGAAACACCATATATTTT.

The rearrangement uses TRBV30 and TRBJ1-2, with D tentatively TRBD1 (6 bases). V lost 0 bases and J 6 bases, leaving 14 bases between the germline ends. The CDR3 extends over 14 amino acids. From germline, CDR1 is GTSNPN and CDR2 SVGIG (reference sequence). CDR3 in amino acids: CAWSVPPGADGYTF. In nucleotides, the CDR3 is TGTGCCTGGAGTGTACCCCCAGGGGCGGATGGCTACACCTTC.

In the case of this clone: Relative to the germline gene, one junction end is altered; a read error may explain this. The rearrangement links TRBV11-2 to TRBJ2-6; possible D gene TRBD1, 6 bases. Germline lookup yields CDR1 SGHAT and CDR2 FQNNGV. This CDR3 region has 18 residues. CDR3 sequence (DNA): TGTGCCAGCCGCTTGGGGGCGAACAAATTCTCTGGGGCCAACGTCCTGACTTTC. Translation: CASRLGANKFSGANVLTF.

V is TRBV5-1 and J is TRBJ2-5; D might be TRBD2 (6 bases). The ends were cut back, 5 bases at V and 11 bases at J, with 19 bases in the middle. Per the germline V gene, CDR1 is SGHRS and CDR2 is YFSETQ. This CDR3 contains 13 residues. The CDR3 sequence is CASRRRADGEQYF. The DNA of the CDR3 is TGCGCCAGCAGGCGGAGGGCTGACGGGGAGCAGTACTTC.

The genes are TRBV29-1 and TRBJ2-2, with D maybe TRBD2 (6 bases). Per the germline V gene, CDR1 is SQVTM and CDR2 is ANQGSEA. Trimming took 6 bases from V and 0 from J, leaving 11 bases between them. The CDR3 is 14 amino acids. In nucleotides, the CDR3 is TGCAGCGTCCGGGACTTCGCGAACACCGGGGAGCTGTTTTTT. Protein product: CSVRDFANTGELFF.